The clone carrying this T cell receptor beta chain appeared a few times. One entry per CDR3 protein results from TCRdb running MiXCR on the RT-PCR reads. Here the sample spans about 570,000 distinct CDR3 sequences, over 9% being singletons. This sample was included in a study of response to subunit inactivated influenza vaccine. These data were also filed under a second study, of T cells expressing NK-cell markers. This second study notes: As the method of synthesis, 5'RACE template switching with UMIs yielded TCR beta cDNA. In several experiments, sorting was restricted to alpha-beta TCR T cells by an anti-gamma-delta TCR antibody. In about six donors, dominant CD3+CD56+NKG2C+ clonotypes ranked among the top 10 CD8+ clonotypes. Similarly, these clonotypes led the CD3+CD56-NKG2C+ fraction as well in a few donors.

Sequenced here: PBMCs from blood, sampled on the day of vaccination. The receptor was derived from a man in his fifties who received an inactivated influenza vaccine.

The CDR3 loop reads CSARTGGVGQETQYF. DNA for the CDR3: TGCAGCGCCCGGACAGGGGGAGTAGGGCAAGAGACCCAGTACTTC. The rearrangement uses TRBV29-1 and TRBJ2-5; 10 nucleotides match TRBD1. The ends lost 7 bases at V and 2 bases at J; junction bases unmatched: 10. Germline assignment: CDR1 SQVTM and CDR2 ANQGSEA. The CDR3 totals 15 residues.